This TCR beta chain was obtained from a study of cytomegalovirus exposure and HLA in healthy donors. General study findings and limits: A later analysis showed HLA-associated TCR beta chains outstripping equally common others in clonal expansion. Most TCR beta V segments were productive about 87% or about 30% of the time in an earlier analysis. Per a later analysis, approximately 16,000 TCR beta sequences showed association with HLA alleles at 0.05 false discovery rate. Based on reports, TCR beta sequences accurately predicted HLA-A and HLA-B alleles for most subjects.

The PCR contained 60 Vbeta and 13 Jbeta primers. Profiling relied on immunoSEQ multiplex PCR, and the TCRdb table lists in-frame clones only, not all of them. The table lists more than 95,000 clones, about four fifths of them singletons. With regard to this clone: Its antigen remains unknown.

V lost 3 bases to trimming and J lost 2 bases, with 16 bases between them. This CDR3 comprises 16 residues. Germline lookup yields CDR1 MDHEN and CDR2 SYDVKM. V usage is TRBV28 and J usage is TRBJ2-5; TRBD2 is a possible D gene (5 bases). Material for sequencing was PBMCs. The origin of this receptor is a female donor in good health and CMV-seropositive. CDR3 protein: CASSLTPGSVQETQYF. CDR3 bases: TGTGCCAGCAGTTTGACCCCGGGATCGGTACAAGAGACCCAGTACTTC.